These 8 T cell receptor beta chains came from one sample sequenced in a study of blood T cell repertoires in COVID-19. Clones were sequenced by immunoSEQ multiplex PCR, and TCRdb holds only the in-frame ones, with some missing. The sample consists of under 200,000 clones, 60% to 80% of them appearing once. The sequencing input was peripheral blood. These receptors were obtained from a man in his 60s with active or convalescent COVID-19.

The chain uses TRBV24-1 and TRBJ2-1; D is possibly TRBD1 (5 bases). This CDR3 comprises 15 residues. Per germline, CDR1 KGHDR and CDR2 SFDVKD. The ends were cut back, 5 bases at V and 0 bases at J, with 10 bases in the middle. The CDR3 loop reads CATSVDRSSYNEQFF. In DNA form, the CDR3 reads TGTGCCACCAGTGTTGACAGAAGCTCCTACAATGAGCAGTTCTTC.

The chain joins TRBV6-1 to TRBJ2-1, with D tentatively TRBD1 (5 bases). This CDR3 region has 15 residues. V was clipped by 3 bases and J by 0 bases, with 9 bases between them. CDR1 and CDR2 (germline): MNHNS, SASEGT. The chain's CDR3 is CASSETALSYNEQFF. CDR3 bases: TGTGCCAGCAGTGAGACAGCTCTCTCCTACAATGAGCAGTTCTTC.

On this clone: Other nucleotide sequences in the sample specify the same CDR3. The rearrangement links TRBV29-1 to TRBJ1-1; maybe TRBD1 (5 bases). CDR1 is SQVTM and CDR2 is ANQGSEA in the germline V gene. This CDR3 contains 12 residues. V was pared by 5 bases and J by 5 bases, with 12 bases between. The CDR3 region is CSVRGGGTEAFF. For the CDR3, the DNA is TGCAGCGTTCGTGGGGGAGGAACTGAAGCTTTCTTT.

The rearrangement uses TRBV9 and TRBJ2-1; 7 positions agree with TRBD1. The CDR3 contains 16 residues. Trimming at V came to 0 bases and at J to 6 bases, leaving 9 bases not matched to a gene. Germline CDR1 and CDR2: SGDLS and YYNGEE. CDR3 DNA: TGTGCCAGCAGCGTAGGAGGGGGACAGCTAATCAATGAGCAGTTCTTC. This gives the protein CASSVGGGQLINEQFF. The whole variable domain, remainder taken from reference TRBV9 and TRBJ2-1, is DSGVTQTPKHLITATGQRVTLRCSPRSGDLSVYWYQQSLDQGLQFLIQYYNGEERAKGNILERFSAQQFPDLHSELNLSSLELGDSALYFCASSVGGGQLINEQFFGPGTRLTVL.

The chain has TRBV11-2 and TRBJ2-7; tentative D call: TRBD2 (6 bases). Per the germline V gene, CDR1 is SGHAT and CDR2 is FQNNGV. The CDR3 is 15 residues long. Trimming removed 3 bases at V and 4 bases at J, with 16 bases between. CDR3 sequence (DNA): TGTGCCAGCAGCTTGAGAGGCGGAGGGGTTTACGAGCAGTACTTC. It translates to CASSLRGGGVYEQYF.

This clone was picked up one time. The J gene is TRBJ2-2, the V gene TRBV7-6, with 8 bases matching TRBD2. The V and J ends lost 5 bases and 4 bases, in that order; junction bases with no gene match: 3. The germline V gene has CDR1 SGHVS and CDR2 FNYEAQ. The CDR3 totals 14 residues. CDR3: CASSLSGSTGELFF. CDR3 nucleotides: TGTGCCAGCAGCCTAAGCGGGAGCACCGGGGAGCTGTTTTTT.

This clone was seen a single time. The chain has TRBV20-1 and TRBJ1-2, with D tentatively TRBD1 (6 bases). Germline V gives CDR1 DFQATT, CDR2 SNEGSKA (reference sequence). The CDR3 covers 12 residues. V was clipped by 3 bases and J by 5 bases, with 10 bases between them. The CDR3 DNA follows: TGCAGTGCTAGTTCTGGGACATATGGCTACACCTTC. Protein sequence: CSASSGTYGYTF.

The chain uses TRBV4-1 and TRBJ1-5; tentatively, D is TRBD1 (6 bases). Per the germline V gene, CDR1 is MGHRA and CDR2 is YSYEKL. V lost 4 bases, J lost 4 bases, and 14 bases lay in between. The CDR3 loop spans 15 amino acids. The DNA of the CDR3 is TGCGCCAGCAGCCCCCGGGACATCCTAAATCAGCCCCAGCATTTT. Translating gives CASSPRDILNQPQHF.